The source of this T cell receptor (beta chain) is a study of T-cell reconstitution after alpha-beta-depleted transplantation in children. Unique molecular identifiers were used to barcode this TCRbeta library. TCRdb recomputed calls from the PCR reads with MiXCR, one row per CDR3 protein. The table includes some 240,000 distinct CDR3 sequences, 9.7% detected once. This CDR3 contains 14 residues. Germline V CDR1 and CDR2: LGHDT, YNNKEL (reference sequence). Trimming pared 0 bases from V and 4 bases from J, leaving 9 bases between. The rearrangement uses TRBV3-1 and TRBJ1-2, with D perhaps matching TRBD1 (5 bases). The sequencing here drew on PBMCs from the stem cell graft donor, taken from the stem cell graft. The origin of this receptor is a human donor who donated a stem cell graft to a child with SCID. DNA for the CDR3: TGTGCCAGCAGCCAAGATCGGGGGATCTATGGCTACACCTTC. Amino acids: CASSQDRGIYGYTF.